The next 10 T cell receptor beta chains were all read from a single sample in a study of blood T cell repertoires in COVID-19. TCRdb's table, derived via immunoSEQ multiplex PCR, lists solely in-frame clones and lacks some. The sample lists 200,000 to 250,000 clones; approximately 91% were seen once. Sample: peripheral blood. These receptors were obtained from a woman aged 40 to 49 with acute or convalescent COVID-19.

The chain links TRBV2 to TRBJ1-2; the match to TRBD1 covers 7 bases. V shed 6 bases, J shed 4 bases, and the junction held 8 bases outside the gene matches. In germline, CDR1 is SNHLY, CDR2 FYNNEI. The CDR3 contains 14 residues. The CDR3: CASSEPGQIYGYTF. For the CDR3, the DNA is TGTGCCAGCAGCGAACCGGGACAGATCTATGGCTACACCTTC.

J is TRBJ1-3 and V is TRBV2; D gene unclear. Trimming left V 4 bases short and J 0 bases short, with 13 bases between. The CDR3 sequence is 16 residues long. Germline values: CDR1 SNHLY, CDR2 FYNNEI. CDR3 nucleotide sequence: TGTGCCAGCAGTGGGGGAAACCGGGGCTCTGGAAACACCATATATTTT. As protein: CASSGGNRGSGNTIYF.

This clone has a handful of counts. J is TRBJ1-1 and V is TRBV6-5, with a tentative D call TRBD1 (6 bases). The V end lost 9 bases, the J end lost 4 bases, and 15 bases lay between the germline ends. Germline V gives CDR1 MNHEY, CDR2 SVGAGI. The CDR3 length is 13 residues. The CDR3 bases are TGTGCCAGTACCACAGGGCTCCCCACTGAAGCTTTCTTT. Its protein product is CASTTGLPTEAFF.

This clone has only one observation. The chain combines TRBV30 with TRBJ2-2, with 11 bases lining up with TRBD1. Germline V gene data show CDR1 as GTSNPN and CDR2 as SVGIG (reference sequence). This CDR3 spans 15 amino acids. V lost 3 bases, J lost 7 bases, and 7 bases stayed unmatched. The CDR3 DNA reads as TGTGCCTGGAGGCGGACAGGGGGCTTGGTCGGGGAGCTGTTTTTT. It is translated as CAWRRTGGLVGELFF.

CDR3 DNA sequence: TGCGCCAGCAGTAGGACAGGCCCGGACTCCTACGAGCAGTACGTC. Protein product: CASSRTGPDSYEQYV. The chain combines TRBV10-2 with TRBJ2-7; 7 bases are shared with TRBD1. Trimming took 5 bases from V and 0 from J; bases not matched to a gene: 7. This CDR3 is 15 amino acids long. Looked up from germline, CDR1 is WSHSY and CDR2 is SAAADI.

The chain is built from TRBV24-1 and TRBJ1-2; D not certain. The V end was cut by 7 bases, the J end by 8 bases, with 25 bases between. Germline lookup yields CDR1 KGHDR and CDR2 SFDVKD. This CDR3 is built from 16 residues. The CDR3 region is CATSPSPSGQADGYTF. DNA of the CDR3: TGTGCCACCAGCCCCTCCCCATCGGGCCAAGCGGACGGCTACACCTTC.

This clone was counted a single time. J is TRBJ1-6 and V is TRBV5-4, with 7 bases fitting TRBD1. The CDR3 covers 14 residues. Germline V gives CDR1 SGHNT, CDR2 YYREEE (reference sequence). V shed 3 bases and J 6 bases; nucleotides not matched to a gene: 3. The CDR3 loop is CASSYTGVNSPLHF. For the CDR3, the DNA is TGTGCCAGCAGCTATACAGGGGTTAATTCACCCCTCCACTTT.

V gene TRBV2 combines with J gene TRBJ2-5, with unresolved D. V dropped 3 bases and J dropped 6 bases, with 5 bases sitting between them. There are 11 residues in the CDR3. Germline assignment: CDR1 SNHLY and CDR2 FYNNEI. The CDR3 region has the DNA TGTGCCAGCAGTGAGTTAAAGACCCAGTACTTC. Amino acid sequence: CASSELKTQYF.

The V and J genes are TRBV9 and TRBJ1-2, with D perhaps matching TRBD1 (6 bases). The CDR3 contains 14 residues. V was cut by 4 bases and J by 2 bases, with 12 bases left in between. Germline V gene lookup returns CDR1 SGDLS and CDR2 YYNGEE. The CDR3 nucleotides read TGTGCCAGCAGCATGGGGCAGGGGAACTATGGCTACACCTTC. This codes for CASSMGQGNYGYTF.

The chain links TRBV2 to TRBJ1-2, with unresolved D. Germline values: CDR1 SNHLY, CDR2 FYNNEI. This CDR3 region has 12 residues. V shed 6 bases and J shed 4 bases, with 9 bases lying between them. The CDR3 is CASRGRVYGYTF. CDR3 bases: TGTGCCAGCAGGGGGAGAGTCTATGGCTACACCTTC.